The T cell receptor (beta chain) under discussion was sequenced for a study of human T cells and chemical hapten exposure. TCRdb passed the RACE reads through MiXCR, listing each CDR3 protein once. The sample includes 90,000 or so distinct CDR3 sequences, under 12% of them seen just once. This clonotype was seen more than once but under ten times. This CDR3 has 16 amino acids. The V end was cut by 3 bases, the J end by 3 bases, with 17 bases between. The germline CDR1 and CDR2 sequences are MGHDK and SYGVNS. Time point: patch test 1, 2 weeks after DPC sensitization. Treatment denoted: therapeutic diphenylcyclopropenone sensitization with weekly scalp DPC.

The sequence came from a man aged 40-50 years with alopecia areata. Some clones in this sample may be carry-over from other donors' samples. The sample was whole blood, taken in connection with sensitization to the hapten diphenylcyclopropenone (DPC). The V gene is TRBV25-1, the J gene TRBJ1-1; D is unresolved. CDR3 residues: CASSDRRLLGDTEAFF. The CDR3 DNA reads as TGTGCCAGCAGTGACAGGCGCTTGTTGGGAGACACTGAAGCTTTCTTT.